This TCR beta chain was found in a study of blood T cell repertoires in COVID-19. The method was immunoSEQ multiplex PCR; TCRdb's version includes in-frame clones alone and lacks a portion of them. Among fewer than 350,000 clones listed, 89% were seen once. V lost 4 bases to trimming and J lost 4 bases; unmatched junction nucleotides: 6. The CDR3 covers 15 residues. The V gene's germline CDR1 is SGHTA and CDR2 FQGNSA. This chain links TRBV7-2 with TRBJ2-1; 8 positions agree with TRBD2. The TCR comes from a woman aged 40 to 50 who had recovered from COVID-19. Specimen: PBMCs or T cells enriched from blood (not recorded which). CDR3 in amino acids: CASSSGLAAYNEQFF. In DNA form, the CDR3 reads TGTGCCAGCAGCTCTGGACTAGCAGCATACAATGAGCAGTTCTTC.